This TCR beta chain stems from a study of T cell responses to AZD1222 COVID-19 vaccine. Study-level information: Samples with a second dose at about 4 or about 12 weeks were pooled together. General study points: Spike-specific TCR breadth rose after two AZD1222 doses, and depth rose as well. Females outnumbered males among donors, who were mostly white British; clonal diversity was possibly underestimated. It was only after the peak T cell response that any repertoires were sampled.

As concerns this clone: Its antigen is not known.

Some clones are missing from TCRdb's copy, which holds only in-frame ones; the method was immunoSEQ multiplex PCR. The sample consists of some 150,000 clones, approximately 91% of them appearing once. Trimming pared 3 bases from V and 7 bases from J, leaving 22 bases between. CDR1 is KGHSH, CDR2 LQKENI, per germline. The length of the CDR3 is 16 residues. Here the sequenced sample was peripheral blood, taken on day 0 of AZD1222 vaccination. This TCR was recovered from an adult in good health. The chain uses TRBV18 and TRBJ2-7; D is perhaps TRBD1 (6 bases). The CDR3 DNA reads TGTGCCAGCTCACCCCAGACCGGGACACAAAGGGGAGAGCAGTACTTC. It translates to CASSPQTGTQRGEQYF.